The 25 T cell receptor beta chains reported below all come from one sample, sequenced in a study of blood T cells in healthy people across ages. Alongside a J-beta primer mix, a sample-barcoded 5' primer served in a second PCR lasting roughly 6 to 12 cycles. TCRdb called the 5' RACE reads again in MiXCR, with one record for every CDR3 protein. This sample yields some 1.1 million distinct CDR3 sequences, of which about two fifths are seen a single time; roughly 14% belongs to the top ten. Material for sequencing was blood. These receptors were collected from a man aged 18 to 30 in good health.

The CDR3 DNA is TGCGCCAGCAGCTTGGCCTCGGGGACAAACTATGGCTACACCTTC. It translates to CASSLASGTNYGYTF. The V gene is TRBV5-1, the J gene TRBJ1-2; possibly TRBD1 for D (6 bases). V was cut by 0 bases and J by 2 bases, with 11 bases left in between. From germline, CDR1 is SGHRS and CDR2 YFSETQ. The CDR3 loop spans 15 amino acids.

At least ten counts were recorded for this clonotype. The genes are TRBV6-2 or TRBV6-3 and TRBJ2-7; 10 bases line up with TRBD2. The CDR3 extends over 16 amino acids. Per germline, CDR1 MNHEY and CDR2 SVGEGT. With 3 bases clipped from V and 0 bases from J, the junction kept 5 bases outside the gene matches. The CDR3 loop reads CASSYEAGGLSYEQYF. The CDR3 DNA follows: TGTGCCAGCAGTTATGAAGCGGGGGGGCTCTCCTACGAGCAGTACTTC.

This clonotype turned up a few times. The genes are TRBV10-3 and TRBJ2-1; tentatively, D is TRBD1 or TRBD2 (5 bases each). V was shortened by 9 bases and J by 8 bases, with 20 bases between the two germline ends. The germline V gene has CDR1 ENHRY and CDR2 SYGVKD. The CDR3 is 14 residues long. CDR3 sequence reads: CAMKPGTPGYEQFF. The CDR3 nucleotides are TGTGCCATGAAACCAGGGACCCCTGGGTATGAGCAGTTCTTC.

The CDR3: CASSHGGLYEQFF. The DNA of the CDR3 is TGTGCCAGCAGCCACGGGGGATTATATGAGCAGTTCTTC. This chain joins TRBV7-2 and TRBJ2-1; D perhaps matches TRBD2 (6 bases). Germline lookup yields CDR1 SGHTA and CDR2 FQGNSA. The V end was cut by 5 bases, the J end by 8 bases, with 13 bases between. The CDR3 spans 13 residues.

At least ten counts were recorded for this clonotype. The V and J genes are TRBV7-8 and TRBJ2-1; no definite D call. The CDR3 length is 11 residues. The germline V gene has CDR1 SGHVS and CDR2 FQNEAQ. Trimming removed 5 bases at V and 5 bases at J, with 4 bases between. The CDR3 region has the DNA TGTGCCAGCAGCATCGACAATGAGCAGTTCTTC. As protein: CASSIDNEQFF. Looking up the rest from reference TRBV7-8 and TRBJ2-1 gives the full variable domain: GAGVSQSPRYKVAKRGQDVALRCDPISGHVSLFWYQQALGQGPEFLTYFQNEAQLDKSGLPSDRFFAERPEGSVSTLKIQRTQQEDSAVYLCASSIDNEQFFGPGTRLTVL.

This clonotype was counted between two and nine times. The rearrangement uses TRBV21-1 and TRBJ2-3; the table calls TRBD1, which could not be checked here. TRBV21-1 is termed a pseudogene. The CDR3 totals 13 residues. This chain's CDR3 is CASSAQGSDTQYF. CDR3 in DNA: TGTGCCAGCAGCGCACAGGGGTCAGATACGCAGTATTTT.

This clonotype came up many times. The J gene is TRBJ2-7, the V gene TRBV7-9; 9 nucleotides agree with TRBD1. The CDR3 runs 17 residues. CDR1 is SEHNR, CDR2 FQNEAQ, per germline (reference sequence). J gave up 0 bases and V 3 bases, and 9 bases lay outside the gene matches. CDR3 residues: CASSLRSGTGSSYEQYF. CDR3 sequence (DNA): TGTGCCAGCAGCTTGCGTTCCGGGACAGGGAGCTCCTACGAGCAGTACTTC.

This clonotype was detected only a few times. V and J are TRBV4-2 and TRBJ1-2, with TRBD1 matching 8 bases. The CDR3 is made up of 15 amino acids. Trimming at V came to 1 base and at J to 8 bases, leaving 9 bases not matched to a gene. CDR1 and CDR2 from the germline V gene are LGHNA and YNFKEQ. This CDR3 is CASSQGEGQGSGYTF. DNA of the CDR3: TGTGCCAGCAGCCAAGGGGAAGGACAGGGTAGCGGCTACACCTTC.

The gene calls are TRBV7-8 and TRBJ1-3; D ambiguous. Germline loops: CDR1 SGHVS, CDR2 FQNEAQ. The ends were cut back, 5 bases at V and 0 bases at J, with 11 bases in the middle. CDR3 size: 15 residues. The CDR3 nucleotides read TGTGCCAGCAGCCGAGGACTGCTCTCTGGAAACACCATATATTTT. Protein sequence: CASSRGLLSGNTIYF.

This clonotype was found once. CDR3 nucleotide sequence: TGCGCCAGCAGCCAAGTTATAGGGAACCAAGAGACCCAGTACTTC. Translating gives CASSQVIGNQETQYF. This chain joins TRBV4-1 and TRBJ2-5; D ambiguous. Germline V gene sequence: CDR1 MGHRA, CDR2 YSYEKL. The CDR3 is made up of 15 amino acids. The germline V and J ends were trimmed by 1 base and 0 bases, with 9 bases remaining between them.

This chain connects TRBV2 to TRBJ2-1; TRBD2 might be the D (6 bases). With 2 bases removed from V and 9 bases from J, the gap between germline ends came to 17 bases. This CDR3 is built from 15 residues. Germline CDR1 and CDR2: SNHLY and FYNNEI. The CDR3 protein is CASSEMRSGSTEQFF. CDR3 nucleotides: TGTGCCAGCAGTGAAATGCGAAGCGGGTCTACTGAGCAGTTCTTC.

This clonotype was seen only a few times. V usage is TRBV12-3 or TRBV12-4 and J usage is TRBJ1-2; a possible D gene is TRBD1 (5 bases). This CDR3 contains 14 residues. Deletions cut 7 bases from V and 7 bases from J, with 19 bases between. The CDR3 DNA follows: TGTGCCAGCATCCCGGCAGGGTTTCGGAGTGGCTACACCTTC. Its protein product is CASIPAGFRSGYTF.

In DNA, the CDR3 is TGTGCCAGCAGTCCCGGACAGGGGATAACAGATACGCAGTATTTT. Its translation is CASSPGQGITDTQYF. This sequence joins TRBV5-6 and TRBJ2-3, with 9 nucleotides matching TRBD1. CDR3 size: 15 residues. Trimming removed 5 bases from V and 3 bases from J; junction bases left unmatched: 7. Germline loops: CDR1 SGHDT, CDR2 YYEEEE.

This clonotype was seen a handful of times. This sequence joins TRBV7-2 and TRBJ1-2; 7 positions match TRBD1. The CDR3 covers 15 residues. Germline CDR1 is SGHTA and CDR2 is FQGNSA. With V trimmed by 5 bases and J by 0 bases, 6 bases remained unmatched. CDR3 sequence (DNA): TGTGCCAGCAGCGGGACAGTGCTACCTAACTATGGCTACACCTTC. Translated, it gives CASSGTVLPNYGYTF.

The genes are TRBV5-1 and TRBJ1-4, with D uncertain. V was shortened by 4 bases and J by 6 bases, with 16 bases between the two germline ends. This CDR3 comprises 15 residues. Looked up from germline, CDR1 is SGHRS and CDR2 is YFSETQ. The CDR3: CASSRDGVGDEKLFF. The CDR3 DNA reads TGCGCCAGCAGCCGGGATGGGGTCGGGGATGAAAAACTGTTTTTT.

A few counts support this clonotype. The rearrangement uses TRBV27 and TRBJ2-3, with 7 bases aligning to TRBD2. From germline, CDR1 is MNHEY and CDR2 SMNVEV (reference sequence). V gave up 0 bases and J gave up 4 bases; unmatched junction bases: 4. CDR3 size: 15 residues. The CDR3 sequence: CASSLSGLPPDTQYF. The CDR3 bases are TGTGCCAGCAGTTTATCGGGACTACCCCCAGATACGCAGTATTTT.

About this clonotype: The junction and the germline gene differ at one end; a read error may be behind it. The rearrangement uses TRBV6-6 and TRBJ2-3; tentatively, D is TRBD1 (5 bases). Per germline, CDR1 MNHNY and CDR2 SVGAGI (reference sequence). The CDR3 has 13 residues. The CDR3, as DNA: TGTGCCAGCAGACCGTCCGCTACAGGTACGCAGTATTTT. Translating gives CASRPSATGTQYF.

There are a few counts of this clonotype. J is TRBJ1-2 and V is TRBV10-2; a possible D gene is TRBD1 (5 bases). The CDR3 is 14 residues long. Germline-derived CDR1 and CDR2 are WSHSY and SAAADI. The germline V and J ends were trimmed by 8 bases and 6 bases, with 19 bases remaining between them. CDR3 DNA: TGCGCCAGCGGGGGAGGCAGGGCCTCGGATGGCTACACCTTC. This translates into CASGGGRASDGYTF.

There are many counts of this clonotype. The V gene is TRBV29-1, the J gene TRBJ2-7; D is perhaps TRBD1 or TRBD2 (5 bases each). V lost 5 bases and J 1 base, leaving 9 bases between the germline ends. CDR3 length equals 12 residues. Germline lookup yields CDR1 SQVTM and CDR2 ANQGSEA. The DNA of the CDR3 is TGCAGCGTTTACGAGGGGTCCTACGAGCAGTACTTC. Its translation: CSVYEGSYEQYF.

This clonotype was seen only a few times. This CDR3 reads CASRGDRTYEQYF. CDR3 in DNA: TGTGCCAGCAGGGGGGACAGAACCTACGAGCAGTACTTC. The chain carries TRBV28 and TRBJ2-7, with 7 bases matching TRBD1. Germline trimming cut 6 bases from V and 2 bases from J; bases unmatched to any gene: 4. Per germline, CDR1 MDHEN and CDR2 SYDVKM. The CDR3 totals 13 residues.

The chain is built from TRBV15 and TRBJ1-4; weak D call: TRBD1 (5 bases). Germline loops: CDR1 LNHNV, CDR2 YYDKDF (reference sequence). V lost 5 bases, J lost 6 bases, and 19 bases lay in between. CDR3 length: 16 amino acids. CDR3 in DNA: TGTGCCACCAGCTCCCGGGGGAGACAGAAGGATGAAAAACTGTTTTTT. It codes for CATSSRGRQKDEKLFF.

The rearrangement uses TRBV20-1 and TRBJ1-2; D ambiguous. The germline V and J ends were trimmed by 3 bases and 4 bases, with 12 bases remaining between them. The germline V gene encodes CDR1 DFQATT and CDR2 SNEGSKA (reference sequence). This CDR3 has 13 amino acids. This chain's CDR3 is CSASRRGGYGYTF. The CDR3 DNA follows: TGCAGTGCTAGCAGGAGAGGAGGCTATGGCTACACCTTC.

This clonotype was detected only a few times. CDR3 in amino acids: CASSPQAGGYEQYF. Here the CDR3 DNA reads TGTGCCAGCTCACCACAGGCTGGGGGTTACGAGCAGTACTTC. This rearrangement joins TRBV18 to TRBJ2-7; possibly TRBD1 or TRBD2 for D (5 bases each). Germline V gene lookup returns CDR1 KGHSH and CDR2 LQKENI. There are 14 residues in the CDR3. V was pared by 1 base and J by 4 bases, with 11 bases between.

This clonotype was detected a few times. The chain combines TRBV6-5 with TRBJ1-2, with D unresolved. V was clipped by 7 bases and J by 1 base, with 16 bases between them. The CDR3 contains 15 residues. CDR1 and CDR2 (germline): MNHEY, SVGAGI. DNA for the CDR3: TGTGCCAGCACCACAGACGAAGACGGTAACTATGGCTACACCTTC. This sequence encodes CASTTDEDGNYGYTF.

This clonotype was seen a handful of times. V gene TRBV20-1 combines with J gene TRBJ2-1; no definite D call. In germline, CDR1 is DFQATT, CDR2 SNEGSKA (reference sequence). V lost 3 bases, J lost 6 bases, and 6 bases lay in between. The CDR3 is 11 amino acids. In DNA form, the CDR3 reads TGCAGTGCTAGTAAGGGCAATGAGCAGTTCTTC. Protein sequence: CSASKGNEQFF.